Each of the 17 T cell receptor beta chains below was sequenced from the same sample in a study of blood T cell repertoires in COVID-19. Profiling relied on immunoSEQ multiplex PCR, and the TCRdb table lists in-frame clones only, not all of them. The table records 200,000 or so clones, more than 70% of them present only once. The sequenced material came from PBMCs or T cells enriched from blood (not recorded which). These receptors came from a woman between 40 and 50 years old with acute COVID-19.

The CDR3 region is CASSSLQGGGGYTF. The CDR3 region has the DNA TGCGCCAGCAGCTCCCTCCAGGGCGGTGGGGGCTACACCTTC. The chain employs TRBV5-1 and TRBJ1-2, with a tentative D call TRBD1 (5 bases). The CDR3 is made up of 14 amino acids. V was shortened by 3 bases and J by 8 bases, with 17 bases between the two germline ends. Germline CDR1 SGHRS, CDR2 YFSETQ.

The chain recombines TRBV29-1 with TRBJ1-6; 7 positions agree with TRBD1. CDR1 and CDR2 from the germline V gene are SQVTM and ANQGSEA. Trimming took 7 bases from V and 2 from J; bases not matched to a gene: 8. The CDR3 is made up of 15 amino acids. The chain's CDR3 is CSARTGEAYNSPLHF. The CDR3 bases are TGCAGCGCCAGGACAGGAGAGGCCTATAATTCACCCCTCCACTTT.

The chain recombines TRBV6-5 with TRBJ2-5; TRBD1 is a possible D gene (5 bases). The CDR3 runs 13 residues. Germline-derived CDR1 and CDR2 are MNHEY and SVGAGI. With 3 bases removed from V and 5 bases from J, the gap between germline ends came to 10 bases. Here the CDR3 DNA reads TGTGCCAGCAGTTATTTAAGGGGTGAGACCCAGTACTTC. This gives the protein CASSYLRGETQYF.

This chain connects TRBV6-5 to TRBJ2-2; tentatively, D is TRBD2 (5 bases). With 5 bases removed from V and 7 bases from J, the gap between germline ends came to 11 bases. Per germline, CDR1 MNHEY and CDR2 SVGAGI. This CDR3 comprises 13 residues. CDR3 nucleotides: TGTGCCAGCAGTCACGTCGGGGTCGGGGAGCTGTTTTTT. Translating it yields CASSHVGVGELFF.

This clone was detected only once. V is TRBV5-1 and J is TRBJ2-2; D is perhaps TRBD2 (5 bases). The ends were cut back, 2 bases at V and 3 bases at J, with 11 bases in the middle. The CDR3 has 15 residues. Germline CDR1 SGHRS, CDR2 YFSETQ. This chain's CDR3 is CASSFKGVDTGELFF. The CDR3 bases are TGCGCCAGCAGCTTCAAGGGAGTGGACACCGGGGAGCTGTTTTTT.

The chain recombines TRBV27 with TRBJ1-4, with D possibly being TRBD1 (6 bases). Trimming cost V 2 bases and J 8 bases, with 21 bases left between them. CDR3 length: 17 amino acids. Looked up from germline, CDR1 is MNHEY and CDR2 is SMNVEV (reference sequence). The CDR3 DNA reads TGTGCCAGCAGTTTAGAGAGGGGCACAGGGAGGGAAGAAAAACTGTTTTTT. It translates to CASSLERGTGREEKLFF.

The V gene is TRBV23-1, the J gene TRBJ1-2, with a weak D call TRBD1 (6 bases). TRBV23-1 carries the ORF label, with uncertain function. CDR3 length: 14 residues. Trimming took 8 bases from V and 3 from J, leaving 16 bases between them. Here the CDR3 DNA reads TGCGCCAGCCCGCCCGACAGGCGTTACTATGGCTACACCTTC. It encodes CASPPDRRYYGYTF.

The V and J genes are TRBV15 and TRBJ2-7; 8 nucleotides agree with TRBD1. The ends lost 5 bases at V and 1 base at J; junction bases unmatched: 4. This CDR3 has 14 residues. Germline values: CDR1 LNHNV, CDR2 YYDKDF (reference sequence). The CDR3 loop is CATSRDRMSYEQYV. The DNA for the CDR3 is TGTGCCACCAGCCGGGACAGGATGTCCTACGAGCAGTACGTC.

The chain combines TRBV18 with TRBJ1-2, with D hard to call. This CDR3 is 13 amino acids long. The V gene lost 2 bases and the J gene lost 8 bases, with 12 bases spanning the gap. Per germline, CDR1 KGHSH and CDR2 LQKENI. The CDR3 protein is CASSPGEFYGYTF. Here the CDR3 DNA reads TGTGCCAGCTCACCAGGGGAGTTCTACGGCTACACCTTC. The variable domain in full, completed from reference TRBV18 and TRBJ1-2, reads NAGVMQNPRHLVRRRGQEARLRCSPMKGHSHVYWYRQLPEEGLKFMVYLQKENIIDESGMPKERFSAEFPKEGPSILRIQQVVRGDSAAYFCASSPGEFYGYTFGSGTRLTVV.

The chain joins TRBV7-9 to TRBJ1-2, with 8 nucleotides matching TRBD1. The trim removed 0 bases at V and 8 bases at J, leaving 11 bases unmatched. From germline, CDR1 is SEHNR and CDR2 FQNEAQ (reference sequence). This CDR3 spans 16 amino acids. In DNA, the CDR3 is TGTGCCAGCAGCTTAGCCCACCCGGGACAGGAGGCGGGCTACACCTTC. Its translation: CASSLAHPGQEAGYTF.

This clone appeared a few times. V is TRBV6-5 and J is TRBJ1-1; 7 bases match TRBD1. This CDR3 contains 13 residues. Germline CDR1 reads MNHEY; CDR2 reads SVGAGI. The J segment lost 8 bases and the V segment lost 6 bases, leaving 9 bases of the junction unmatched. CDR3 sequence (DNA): TGTGCCAGCAGCCCCCAGGGGGACGCCGAAGCTTTCTTT. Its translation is CASSPQGDAEAFF.

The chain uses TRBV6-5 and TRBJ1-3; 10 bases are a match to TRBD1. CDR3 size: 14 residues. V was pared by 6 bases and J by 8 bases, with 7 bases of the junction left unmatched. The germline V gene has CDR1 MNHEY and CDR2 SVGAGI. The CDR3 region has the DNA TGTGCCAGCAGAACCCCGGACAGGGGGTACACCATATATTTT. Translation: CASRTPDRGYTIYF.

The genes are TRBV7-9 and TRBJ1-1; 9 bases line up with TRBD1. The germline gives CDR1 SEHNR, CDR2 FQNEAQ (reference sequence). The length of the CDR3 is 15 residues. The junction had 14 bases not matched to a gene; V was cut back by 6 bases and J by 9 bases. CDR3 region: CASRVGEQGAYQAFF. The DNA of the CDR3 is TGTGCCAGCAGGGTCGGGGAACAGGGGGCGTATCAAGCTTTCTTT.

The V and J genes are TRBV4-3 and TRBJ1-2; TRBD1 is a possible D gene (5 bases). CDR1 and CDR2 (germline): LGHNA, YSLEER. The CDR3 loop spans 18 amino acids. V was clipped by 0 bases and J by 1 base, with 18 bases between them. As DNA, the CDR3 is TGCGCCAGCAGCCAAGATCTGAGTAACGCGGGGGGTAACTATGGCTACACCTTC. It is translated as CASSQDLSNAGGNYGYTF.

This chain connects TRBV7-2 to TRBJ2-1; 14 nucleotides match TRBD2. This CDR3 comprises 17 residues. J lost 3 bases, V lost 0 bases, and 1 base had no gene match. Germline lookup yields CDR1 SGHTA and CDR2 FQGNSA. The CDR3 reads CASSLAGTSGSYNEQFF. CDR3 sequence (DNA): TGTGCCAGCAGCTTAGCGGGGACTAGCGGGAGCTACAATGAGCAGTTCTTC.

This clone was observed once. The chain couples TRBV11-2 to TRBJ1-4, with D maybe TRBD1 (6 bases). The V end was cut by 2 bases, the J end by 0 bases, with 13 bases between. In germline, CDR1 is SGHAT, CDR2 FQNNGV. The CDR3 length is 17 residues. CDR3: CASSLWGPRATNEKLFF. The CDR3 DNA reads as TGTGCCAGCAGCTTATGGGGGCCGAGAGCAACTAATGAAAAACTGTTTTTT. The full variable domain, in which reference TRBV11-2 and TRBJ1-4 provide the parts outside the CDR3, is EAGVAQSPRYKIIEKRQSVAFWCNPISGHATLYWYQQILGQGPKLLIQFQNNGVVDDSQLPKDRFSAERLKGVDSTLKIQPAKLEDSAVYLCASSLWGPRATNEKLFFGSGTQLSVL.

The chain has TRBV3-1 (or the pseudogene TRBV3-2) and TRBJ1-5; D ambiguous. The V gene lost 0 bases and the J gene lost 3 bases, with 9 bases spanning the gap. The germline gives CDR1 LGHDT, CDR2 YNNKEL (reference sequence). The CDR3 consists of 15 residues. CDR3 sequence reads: CASSQDLGFNQPQHF. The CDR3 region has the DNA TGTGCCAGCAGCCAAGATCTCGGTTTCAATCAGCCCCAGCATTTT.